This entry describes one T cell receptor (beta chain). As yet, its antigen is unknown. RNA transcripts provided the template for amplifying TCR beta CDR3 regions. The first round was an RT-PCR with HTBI primers, and the second round was a multiplex PCR. TCRdb re-analysed the multiplex PCR reads in MiXCR, keeping a single row per CDR3 protein. This sample has about 700,000 distinct CDR3 sequences, with just over 40% found just once. The sample originates from a study of Graves' ophthalmopathy and Graves' hyperthyroidism. Whole-study results and caveats: The model predicted progression of ophthalmopathy with a sensitivity of roughly 69%, and its specificity was about 73%. Ophthalmopathy was separated from stable hyperthyroidism by a 13-signature model with 87.88% sensitivity and over 75% specificity.

Germline V gene sequence: CDR1 ENHRY, CDR2 SYGVKD. Trimming left V 11 bases short and J 2 bases short, with 15 bases between. The length of the CDR3 is 13 residues. As diagnostic evidence, clinical symptoms, serum thyroxine, TRAb, thyroid ultrasound and orbital computed tomography were relied upon. This clonotype was sampled from an adult man with Graves' ophthalmopathy. The J gene is TRBJ1-2, the V gene TRBV10-3; weak D call: TRBD1 (6 bases). The specimen sequenced was peripheral blood. In DNA form, the CDR3 reads TGTGCCGATACAGGGTTTATCAACTATGGCTACACCTTC. It encodes CADTGFINYGYTF.